The 8 T cell receptor beta chains below all came from one sample that was sequenced in a study of shared clonotypes between healthy human individuals. Data came from immunoSEQ multiplex PCR; TCRdb stores just in-frame clones and leaves some out. The sample has 1.5 million to 1.9 million clones; 95% to 99% are singletons. Sample: naive CD4+ T cells sorted from blood. Subset reported: CD45RA+ positively selected. These receptors all stem from a man in his thirties or forties in good health.

The V and J genes are TRBV9 and TRBJ2-7; 10 bases line up with TRBD1. Germline CDR1 reads SGDLS; CDR2 reads YYNGEE. The CDR3 totals 17 residues. Trimming took 3 bases from V and 5 from J; bases not matched to a gene: 14. CDR3 loop: CASSAHLRQGAIDEQYF. CDR3 nucleotides: TGTGCCAGCAGCGCACACCTACGACAGGGGGCTATCGACGAGCAGTACTTC.

Notes on this clone: Other DNA sequences in this specimen translate into the identical CDR3. The genes are TRBV2 and TRBJ2-3; 11 nucleotides agree with TRBD2. Looked up from germline, CDR1 is SNHLY and CDR2 is FYNNEI. V was pared by 6 bases and J by 4 bases, with 3 bases of the junction left unmatched. The CDR3 consists of 14 residues. CDR3 bases: TGTGCCAGCAGGCTAGCGGGAGGCGCAGATACGCAGTATTTT. Translating gives CASRLAGGADTQYF.

The chain recombines TRBV7-3 with TRBJ2-2; 10 bases are a match to TRBD2. V shed 4 bases and J 6 bases; nucleotides not matched to a gene: 2. This CDR3 comprises 14 residues. From germline, CDR1 is SGHTA and CDR2 FQGTGA. The DNA for the CDR3 is TGTGCCAGCAGCTCTAGCGGGGGCCCCGGGGAGCTGTTTTTT. Amino acid sequence: CASSSSGGPGELFF.

The rearrangement links TRBV30 to TRBJ1-1, with a weak D call TRBD1 (5 bases). Germline V gives CDR1 GTSNPN, CDR2 SVGIG (reference sequence). Deletions cut 7 bases from V and 10 bases from J, with 19 bases between. The CDR3 totals 12 residues. CDR3 in amino acids: CASNQGRSVAFF. The DNA for the CDR3 is TGTGCCTCGAATCAGGGAAGAAGTGTAGCTTTCTTT.

The chain links TRBV6-6 to TRBJ1-2, with 8 bases matching TRBD1. The CDR3 is 13 residues long. J gave up 6 bases and V 6 bases, and 6 bases lay outside the gene matches. The germline CDR1 and CDR2 sequences are MNHNY and SVGAGI (reference sequence). CDR3: CASRAGGVDGYTF. Here the CDR3 DNA reads TGTGCCAGCAGGGCAGGGGGCGTAGATGGCTACACCTTC.

This sequence joins TRBV15 and TRBJ1-1; maybe TRBD1 (5 bases). The CDR3 consists of 17 residues. V gave up 1 base and J gave up 0 bases, with 15 bases separating them. Germline V gene sequence: CDR1 LNHNV, CDR2 YYDKDF (reference sequence). CDR3 sequence reads: CATSRVGRQRLNTEAFF. The CDR3 DNA is TGTGCCACCAGCAGAGTTGGGCGACAGAGATTGAACACTGAAGCTTTCTTT.

DNA for the CDR3: TGTGCCAGCAGTGAAGTTAGGGCGTGGGAGCAGTACTTC. Amino acids: CASSEVRAWEQYF. The chain couples TRBV2 to TRBJ2-7, with D unclear. Per the germline V gene, CDR1 is SNHLY and CDR2 is FYNNEI. Trimming shortened V by 1 base and J by 7 bases, and 11 bases separated the two germline ends. This CDR3 region has 13 residues.

Worth noting for this clone: One junction end does not reproduce the germline sequence, and a read error may be involved. The chain carries TRBV10-3 and TRBJ2-5; a possible D gene is TRBD1 (6 bases). Germline V gives CDR1 ENHRY, CDR2 SYGVKD. The CDR3 contains 16 residues. The CDR3 is CAISPTDRRVQGTQYF. CDR3 in DNA: TGTGCCATCAGCCCTACGGACAGAAGGGTCCAAGGGACCCAGTACTTC.